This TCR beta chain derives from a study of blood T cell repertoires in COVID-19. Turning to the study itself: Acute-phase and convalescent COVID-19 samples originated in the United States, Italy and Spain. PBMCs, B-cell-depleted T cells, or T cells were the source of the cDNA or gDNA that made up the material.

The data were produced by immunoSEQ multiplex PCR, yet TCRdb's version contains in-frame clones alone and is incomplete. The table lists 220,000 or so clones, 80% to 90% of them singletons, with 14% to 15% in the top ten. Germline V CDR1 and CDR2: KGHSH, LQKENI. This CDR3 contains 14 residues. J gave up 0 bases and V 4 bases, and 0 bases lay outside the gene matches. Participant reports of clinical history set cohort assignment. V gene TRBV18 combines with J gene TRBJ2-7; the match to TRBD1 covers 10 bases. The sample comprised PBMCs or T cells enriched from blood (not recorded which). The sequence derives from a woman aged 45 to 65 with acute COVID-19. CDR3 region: CASSRDRGSYEQYF. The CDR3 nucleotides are TGTGCCAGCTCACGGGACAGGGGCTCCTACGAGCAGTACTTC.